What follows are 16 T cell receptor beta chains derived from one specimen sequenced in a study of radiotherapy plus CTLA-4 blockade in lung cancer. Produced via immunoSEQ multiplex PCR; TCRdb's table is partial and in-frame only. Of roughly 110,000 clones listed, 85% are singletons. The sample consisted of peripheral blood, taken from a patient treated with radiotherapy plus ipilimumab. Source of these receptors: a human donor with non-small cell lung cancer that progressed on radiotherapy plus ipilimumab. Some clones in this sample may be carry-over from other donors' samples.

The chain has TRBV6-5 and TRBJ1-6; D remains ambiguous. Germline loops: CDR1 MNHEY, CDR2 SVGAGI. The CDR3 loop spans 14 amino acids. V lost 2 bases, J lost 9 bases, and 11 bases lay in between. CDR3 nucleotides: TGTGCCAGCAGTTACCGATCGCTAAGTTCACCCCTCCACTTT. Translation gives CASSYRSLSSPLHF.

The chain couples TRBV6-1 to TRBJ1-4, with D hard to call. Germline CDR1 is MNHNS and CDR2 is SASEGT. This CDR3 is 15 amino acids long. V was cut by 4 bases and J by 7 bases, with 16 bases left in between. The CDR3 sequence: CASSATHTRGEKLFF. The CDR3 bases are TGTGCCAGCAGTGCTACCCATACAAGAGGTGAAAAACTGTTTTTT.

This clone was picked up a small number of times. J is TRBJ1-6 and V is TRBV19, with TRBD1 identical over 7 bases. The CDR3 runs 14 residues. CDR1 and CDR2 from the germline V gene are LNHDA and SQIVND (reference sequence). Trimming cost V 4 bases and J 5 bases; bases outside gene matches: 2. CDR3 coding DNA: TGTGCCAGTAGTACCGGGACAGATAATTCACCCCTCCACTTT. It yields the protein CASSTGTDNSPLHF.

The rearrangement joins TRBV7-2 to TRBJ2-1, with 7 nucleotides matching TRBD1. Germline CDR1 and CDR2: SGHTA and FQGNSA. The CDR3 runs 15 residues. J gave up 1 base and V 3 bases, and 3 bases lay outside the gene matches. CDR3 DNA sequence: TGTGCCAGCAGCTTTGACAGGGCGTCCTACAATGAGCAGTTCTTC. It is translated as CASSFDRASYNEQFF.

This clone has only a few counts. The chain is built from TRBV28 and TRBJ2-2, with unresolved D. The CDR3 is 13 residues long. CDR1 MDHEN and CDR2 SYDVKM come from the germline V gene. Trimming removed 4 bases at V and 6 bases at J, with 9 bases between. CDR3 nucleotides: TGTGCCAGCAGTTCTCGACATGCCGGGGAGCTGTTTTTT. Amino acids: CASSSRHAGELFF.

The chain combines TRBV6-5 with TRBJ1-2; D ambiguous. V was shortened by 5 bases and J by 2 bases, with 12 bases between the two germline ends. Germline assignment: CDR1 MNHEY and CDR2 SVGAGI. The length of the CDR3 is 14 residues. The DNA for the CDR3 is TGTGCCAGCAGTACCTCAGCAGACAACTATGGCTACACCTTC. Residues: CASSTSADNYGYTF.

This rearrangement joins TRBV7-3 to TRBJ2-6; perhaps TRBD1 as D (5 bases). Trimming stripped 5 bases from V and 13 bases from J, with 15 bases between. The CDR3 has 13 residues. CDR1 is SGHTA and CDR2 is FQGTGA in the germline V gene. The CDR3 DNA reads as TGTGCCAGCAGCCCCCAGGGCCCAAGGGTCCTGACTTTC. It yields the protein CASSPQGPRVLTF.

This sequence joins TRBV4-2 and TRBJ2-1; 12 bases match TRBD2. The CDR3 totals 19 residues. The germline V gene has CDR1 LGHNA and CDR2 YNFKEQ. Trimming at V came to 1 base and at J to 0 bases, leaving 7 bases not matched to a gene. Here the CDR3 DNA reads TGTGCCAGCAGCCAAGGAGGACTAGCGGGGTCGAGCTCCTACAATGAGCAGTTCTTC. This sequence encodes CASSQGGLAGSSSYNEQFF.

The gene calls are TRBV15 and TRBJ1-1, with TRBD1 as a possible D gene (5 bases). The germline CDR1 and CDR2 sequences are LNHNV and YYDKDF (reference sequence). The CDR3 extends over 15 amino acids. V was clipped by 1 base and J by 6 bases, with 15 bases between them. CDR3 sequence (DNA): TGTGCCACCAGCAGAGGTGCGAGGGGTTGGGCTGAAGCTTTCTTT. Its protein is CATSRGARGWAEAFF.

This clone was seen only a few times. This CDR3 is CASSQGTFYNSPLHF. CDR3 DNA: TGTGCCAGTAGTCAAGGGACTTTTTATAATTCACCCCTCCACTTT. The chain is built from TRBV19 and TRBJ1-6; possibly TRBD1 for D (5 bases). CDR3 length equals 15 residues. Germline loops: CDR1 LNHDA, CDR2 SQIVND (reference sequence). V was cut by 5 bases and J by 4 bases, with 12 bases left in between.

This chain links TRBV23-1 with TRBJ1-5; 8 bases match TRBD1. TRBV23-1 is flagged as an ORF with uncertain function. V lost 2 bases to trimming and J lost 2 bases; unmatched junction nucleotides: 8. The CDR3 length is 17 residues. The CDR3 DNA reads as TGCGCCAGCAGTCAAAGGGGACAGGCGACTCGCAATCAGCCCCAGCATTTT. It encodes CASSQRGQATRNQPQHF.

The chain uses TRBV5-1 and TRBJ2-2; TRBD1 might be the D (5 bases). Germline CDR1 and CDR2: SGHRS and YFSETQ. The V end was cut by 2 bases, the J end by 1 base, with 6 bases between. CDR3 size: 14 residues. The CDR3, as DNA: TGCGCCAGCAGCTTTACAGGGAACACCGGGGAGCTGTTTTTT. This gives the protein CASSFTGNTGELFF.

The rearrangement joins TRBV20-1 to TRBJ1-1; TRBD1 matches 9 bases. Germline-derived CDR1 and CDR2 are DFQATT and SNEGSKA (reference sequence). V lost 5 bases and J lost 10; bases outside the gene matches: 5. The CDR3 spans 11 residues. The CDR3 loop reads CSADRGEGAFF. CDR3 DNA: TGCAGTGCTGACAGGGGGGAGGGAGCTTTCTTT.

This clone was seen more than once but under ten times. This sequence joins TRBV18 and TRBJ1-1, with a possible D match to TRBD1 (6 bases). Germline V lookup: CDR1 KGHSH, CDR2 LQKENI. This CDR3 contains 13 residues. V was pared by 3 bases and J by 3 bases, with 8 bases between. The CDR3 region has the DNA TGTGCCAGCTCACCCCGACAGGACACTGAAGCTTTCTTT. Its translation is CASSPRQDTEAFF.

The table lists this clone with a few counts. This chain connects TRBV7-9 to TRBJ1-2; D is ambiguous. V lost 1 base and J lost 4, with 4 bases in between. The CDR3 loop spans 12 amino acids. Per the germline V gene, CDR1 is SEHNR and CDR2 is FQNEAQ (reference sequence). This CDR3 is CASSLGGYGYTF. Written as DNA, the CDR3 is TGTGCCAGCAGCTTAGGGGGCTATGGCTACACCTTC.

V and J are TRBV5-4 and TRBJ2-5; no clear D. Trimming pared 1 base from V and 4 bases from J, leaving 8 bases between. Germline CDR1 SGHNT, CDR2 YYREEE (reference sequence). CDR3 length: 13 amino acids. CDR3 bases: TGTGCCAGCAGCTTGTTCTGGGTAGAGACCCAGTACTTC. Its translation: CASSLFWVETQYF.